The rows below give T cell receptor beta chains drawn from one sample of a study of cytomegalovirus exposure and HLA in healthy donors. Only in-frame clones appear in the TCRdb table, and some are missing; sequencing was by immunoSEQ multiplex PCR. The sample includes about 130,000 clones, 78% seen only once; the top ten take roughly 1.8%. Sequencing used PBMCs. These receptors were taken from a woman in her forties in good health and CMV-seronegative. Each CDR3 is given with its conserved first and last residue. D genes are given only for firm matches. Part of the rows lack a size; the others show once, few, many or a class for expanded clones.

v_call,clone_size,d_call,j_call,cdr3_length,cdr3_aa,cdr3_nt
TRBV29-1,few,TRBD1,TRBJ2-2,13,CSARTGNTGELFF,TGCAGCGCCAGGACAGGGAACACCGGGGAGCTGTTTTTT
TRBV7-8,once,.,TRBJ1-1,12,CASSAGVPEAFF,TGTGCCAGCAGCGCAGGGGTCCCTGAAGCTTTCTTT
TRBV27,few,TRBD2,TRBJ2-5,14,CASSLGSGGETQYF,TGTGCCAGCAGTTTAGGCTCGGGGGGAGAGACCCAGTACTTC
TRBV10-3,.,TRBD2,TRBJ2-2,17,CAISVSSGGLDTGELFF,TGTGCCATCAGTGTCTCGAGCGGGGGATTAGACACCGGGGAGCTGTTTTTT
TRBV10-3,few,.,TRBJ2-1,11,CAISVGNEQFF,TGTGCCATCAGTGTCGGTAATGAGCAGTTCTTC
TRBV9,.,TRBD1,TRBJ2-7,15,CASSVHDRVPYEQYF,TGTGCCAGCAGCGTCCACGACAGGGTCCCCTACGAGCAGTACTTC
TRBV9,.,.,TRBJ1-4,16,CASSVGGSFTNEKPFF,TGTGCCAGCAGCGTAGGGGGCAGCTTTACTAATGAAAAACCGTTTTTT
TRBV10-1,.,.,TRBJ1-1,14,CASSDGGSNTEAFF,TGCGCCAGCAGTGATGGGGGCTCGAACACTGAAGCTTTCTTT
TRBV2,.,TRBD1,TRBJ1-1,12,CASSPYRGRAFF,TGTGCCAGCAGTCCCTACAGGGGAAGAGCTTTCTTT
TRBV5-3,few,.,TRBJ2-5,14,CARSPFTPEETQYF,TGTGCCAGAAGCCCTTTTACACCCGAAGAGACCCAGTACTTC
TRBV28,.,.,TRBJ1-5,12,CASNTDNQPQHF,TGTGCCAGCAATACTGATAATCAGCCCCAGCATTTT
TRBV27,.,.,TRBJ2-7,16,CASREGTAGVSYEQYF,TGTGCCAGCAGGGAGGGGACGGCAGGTGTCTCCTACGAGCAGTACTTC
TRBV19,.,TRBD2,TRBJ2-7,15,CASSISGGPIGEQYF,TGTGCCAGTAGTATATCGGGAGGGCCGATAGGGGAGCAGTACTTC
TRBV10-2,.,TRBD1,TRBJ1-2,12,CASSDPTGDRTF,TGCGCCAGCAGTGACCCTACAGGGGATCGAACCTTC
TRBV19,.,TRBD1,TRBJ1-5,16,CASSISGQGGVQPQHF,TGTGCCAGTAGTATATCGGGACAGGGTGGAGTTCAGCCCCAGCATTTT
TRBV19,.,.,TRBJ1-2,15,CASILSPAVNYGYTF,TGTGCCAGTATCCTGAGTCCCGCGGTAAACTATGGCTACACCTTC
TRBV5-1,.,TRBD1,TRBJ2-7,14,CASSSGGQGYEQYF,TGCGCCAGCAGTTCTGGGGGACAGGGTTACGAGCAGTACTTC
TRBV5-8,.,TRBD2,TRBJ2-2,17,CASSLTGTSGGTGELFF,TGTGCCAGCAGCTTGACCGGGACTAGCGGGGGGACCGGGGAGCTGTTTTTT
TRBV5-1,once,.,TRBJ1-2,13,CASSFEGSYGYTF,TGCGCCAGCAGCTTCGAGGGTTCCTATGGCTACACCTTC
TRBV5-4,.,.,TRBJ2-1,16,CASSARGGSSYNEQFF,TGTGCCAGCAGCGCCAGGGGTGGGAGCTCCTACAATGAGCAGTTCTTC
TRBV6-1,.,.,TRBJ1-3,15,CASSEAAGPGNTIYF,TGTGCCAGCAGTGAAGCCGCTGGCCCTGGAAACACCATATATTTT
TRBV7-8,.,.,TRBJ2-6,16,CASTEDGFSGANGLTF,TGTGCCAGCACCGAGGACGGGTTCTCTGGGGCCAACGGCCTGACTTTC
TRBV7-6,.,TRBD2,TRBJ2-1,15,CASSFRREGYNEQFF,TGTGCCAGCAGCTTTCGGCGGGAGGGCTACAATGAGCAGTTCTTC
TRBV6-1,.,.,TRBJ1-4,15,CASTGWMGTNEKLFF,TGTGCCAGCACGGGGTGGATGGGGACTAATGAAAAACTGTTTTTT
TRBV9,few,.,TRBJ2-7,14,CASSETVLMNEQYF,TGTGCCAGCAGCGAGACAGTTCTGATGAACGAGCAGTACTTC
TRBV7-3,.,TRBD2,TRBJ2-5,15,CASSLGTTPQETQYF,TGTGCCAGCAGCTTAGGGACTACCCCCCAAGAGACCCAGTACTTC
TRBV7-9,.,.,TRBJ2-5,14,CASSSMGGQETQYF,TGTGCCAGCAGCAGCATGGGGGGTCAAGAGACCCAGTACTTC
TRBV28,.,TRBD1,TRBJ1-3,16,CASSLRTGVRGNTIYF,TGTGCCAGCAGTTTGCGGACAGGGGTCCGAGGAAACACCATATATTTT
TRBV19,.,TRBD2,TRBJ2-5,17,CASSIVVGAGGPATQYF,TGTGCCAGTAGTATTGTAGTGGGAGCGGGAGGGCCGGCGACCCAGTACTTC
TRBV18,.,TRBD1,TRBJ1-3,17,CASSTIPGQSSGNTIYF,TGTGCCAGCTCAACAATTCCGGGACAGTCCTCTGGAAACACCATATATTTT
TRBV2,.,.,TRBJ1-2,11,CASSHSYGYTF,TGTGCCAGCAGTCACAGTTATGGCTACACCTTC
TRBV30,once,TRBD1,TRBJ2-5,15,CAWSARTGIQETQYF,TGTGCCTGGAGTGCCCGGACAGGCATCCAAGAGACCCAGTACTTC
TRBV28,few,.,TRBJ1-2,14,CASSPAHRVHGYTF,TGTGCCAGCAGCCCAGCCCACAGGGTCCATGGCTACACCTTC
TRBV11-3,.,.,TRBJ2-1,15,CASGHRDSPRNEQFF,TGTGCCAGCGGTCACCGGGACTCCCCGAGAAATGAGCAGTTCTTC
TRBV10-3,.,.,TRBJ2-5,15,CAISPGPITQETQYF,TGTGCCATCAGCCCAGGGCCTATAACTCAAGAGACCCAGTACTTC
TRBV7-2,few,TRBD2,TRBJ2-1,15,CASSLFGGKFNEQFF,TGTGCCAGCAGCTTATTCGGGGGGAAATTCAATGAGCAGTTCTTC
TRBV4-1,once,TRBD1,TRBJ1-4,21,CASSHPGQGVSPTATDEKLFF,TGCGCCAGCAGCCACCCTGGACAGGGGGTCTCACCCACCGCCACGGATGAAAAACTGTTTTTT
TRBV4-1,.,TRBD1,TRBJ1-6,13,CASTGQGDSPLHF,TGCGCCAGCACGGGACAGGGAGACTCACCCCTCCACTTT
TRBV6-6,.,.,TRBJ2-7,15,CASSYERRGYHEQYF,TGTGCCAGCAGTTACGAAAGACGGGGATACCACGAGCAGTACTTC
TRBV5-4,.,TRBD1,TRBJ2-2,15,CASSWTGGEAGELFF,TGTGCCAGCAGCTGGACAGGGGGGGAGGCCGGGGAGCTGTTTTTT
TRBV5-6,.,TRBD1,TRBJ1-1,13,CASSAGGFTEAFF,TGTGCCAGCAGCGCAGGGGGTTTCACTGAAGCTTTCTTT
TRBV6-5,.,TRBD2,TRBJ2-5,15,CASSYSGGRGETQYF,TGTGCCAGCAGTTACTCTGGCGGGAGGGGGGAGACCCAGTACTTC
TRBV19,.,.,TRBJ1-3,16,CASSPPGRSSGNTIYF,TGTGCCAGTAGTCCTCCCGGCCGGAGCTCTGGAAACACCATATATTTT
TRBV7-3,.,.,TRBJ2-3,16,CASSLTRGSGEDTQYF,TGTGCCAGCAGCTTAACTCGGGGGTCAGGAGAAGATACGCAGTATTTT
TRBV2,.,TRBD2,TRBJ2-5,18,CASSEALGLVGAGETQYF,TGTGCCAGCAGTGAAGCGCTGGGACTAGTGGGGGCCGGGGAGACCCAGTACTTC
TRBV29-1,.,.,TRBJ2-5,11,CSVGLQETQYF,TGCAGCGTCGGCCTACAGGAGACCCAGTACTTC
TRBV28,.,TRBD1,TRBJ2-7,14,CASSLGQARYEQYF,TGTGCCAGCAGTCTAGGACAGGCCCGATACGAGCAGTACTTC
TRBV7-2,.,.,TRBJ2-7,14,CASSPGAATYEQYF,TGTGCCAGCAGCCCGGGAGCGGCCACCTACGAGCAGTACTTC
TRBV30,few,.,TRBJ2-5,15,CASGVTGDVIGTQYF,TGTGCCTCTGGAGTGACAGGTGACGTTATTGGGACCCAGTACTTC
TRBV7-8,.,.,TRBJ1-1,11,CASSLQREAFF,TGTGCCAGCAGCTTACAGCGTGAAGCTTTCTTT
TRBV27,.,TRBD2,TRBJ2-7,19,CASTEGLIAGGATSYEQYF,TGTGCCAGCACCGAGGGCTTGATAGCGGGAGGAGCGACCTCCTACGAGCAGTACTTC
TRBV19,.,.,TRBJ2-1,12,CASNFRGNEQFF,TGTGCCAGTAATTTTCGGGGGAATGAGCAGTTCTTC
TRBV5-4,few,.,TRBJ2-6,17,CASSAPTGSSGANGLTF,TGTGCCAGCAGCGCACCGACAGGAAGCTCTGGGGCCAACGGCCTGACTTTC